The next 2 T cell receptor beta chains were all read from a single sample in a study of T cell responses to AZD1222 COVID-19 vaccine. TCRdb's copy holds only in-frame clones and misses some; the assay was immunoSEQ multiplex PCR. This sample yields over 85,000 clones, of which roughly 85% are seen a single time; 3.2% belongs to the top ten. Sequenced material: peripheral blood, taken on day 0 of AZD1222 vaccination. All receptors derive from an adult in good health.

The chain employs TRBV5-4 and TRBJ2-7, with D maybe TRBD1 (6 bases). The CDR3 is 15 amino acids. The germline V gene has CDR1 SGHNT and CDR2 YYREEE (reference sequence). Trimming stripped 4 bases from V and 0 bases from J, with 14 bases between. In DNA, the CDR3 is TGTGCCAGCAGCGTCGGACAGTACAGCTCCTACGAGCAGTACTTC. Translation gives CASSVGQYSSYEQYF.

This chain's CDR3 is CASSQEPLLPGGREQFF. Written as DNA, the CDR3 is TGCGCCAGCAGCCAAGAACCCCTACTCCCGGGAGGGCGGGAGCAGTTCTTC. J is TRBJ2-1 and V is TRBV4-1; 8 nucleotides agree with TRBD2. The V segment lost 0 bases and the J segment 10 bases; nucleotides outside the gene matches: 14. Germline CDR1 MGHRA, CDR2 YSYEKL. The CDR3 spans 17 residues.